This T cell receptor (beta chain) was sequenced during a study of T cells in women clearing cervical HPV infection. TCRdb's table, derived via immunoSEQ multiplex PCR, lists solely in-frame clones and lacks some. This table lists around 46,000 clones. Findings of the study overall: It is unknown whether associations predate infection; no effector/memory or HPV-specific sorting.

On this clone itself: Its antigen is undetermined. The read ends 3 residues early relative to the CDR3; the germline J gene fills the gap.

The V gene's germline CDR1 is SGHNT and CDR2 YENEEA. With 0 bases removed from V and 3 bases from J, the gap between germline ends came to 8 bases. The CDR3 spans 14 residues. This sequence originates from a woman aged 18-69 years with a cervical HPV16 infection that either progressed to CIN3+ or cleared (not recorded which). The chain carries TRBV11-3 and TRBJ2-5, with D perhaps matching TRBD1 (5 bases). Source material: blood buffy coat. CDR3 in amino acids: CASSLDQTEETQYF. The sequenced part of the CDR3 DNA is TGTGCCAGCAGCTTAGATCAGACAGAAGAGACC.